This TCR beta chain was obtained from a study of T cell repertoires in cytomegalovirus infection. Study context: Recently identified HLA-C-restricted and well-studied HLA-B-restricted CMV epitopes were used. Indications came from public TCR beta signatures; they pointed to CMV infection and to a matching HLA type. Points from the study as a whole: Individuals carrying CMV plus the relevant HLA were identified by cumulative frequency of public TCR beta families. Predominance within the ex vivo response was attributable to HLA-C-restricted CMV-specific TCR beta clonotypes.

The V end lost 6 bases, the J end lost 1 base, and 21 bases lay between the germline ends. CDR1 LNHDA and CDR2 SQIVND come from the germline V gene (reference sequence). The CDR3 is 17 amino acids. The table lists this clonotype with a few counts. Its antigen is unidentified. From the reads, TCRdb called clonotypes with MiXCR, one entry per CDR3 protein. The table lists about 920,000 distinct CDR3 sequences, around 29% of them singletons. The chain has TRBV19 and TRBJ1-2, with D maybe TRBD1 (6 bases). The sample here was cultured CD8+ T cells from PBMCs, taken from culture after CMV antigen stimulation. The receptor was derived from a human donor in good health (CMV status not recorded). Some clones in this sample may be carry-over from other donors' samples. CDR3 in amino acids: CASSIPGGTINNYGYTF. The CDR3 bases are TGTGCCAGTAGCATTCCCGGCGGGACAATAAATAACTATGGCTACACCTTC.